These T cell receptor beta chains were read from a single sample in a study of shared clonotypes between healthy human individuals. Assay used: immunoSEQ multiplex PCR; TCRdb lists only in-frame clones, some missing. Of 2 million to 2.5 million clones in the sample, approximately 95% are singletons; the top ten hold roughly 0.36%. The sequenced material came from naive CD4+ T cells from PBMCs. The receptors here all came from a man between 18 and 29 years old in good health. Some clones in this sample may be carry-over from other donors' samples. Both conserved end residues are part of each CDR3. The D gene is left open where the match is weak. A row's size may be missing; if present it is once, few, many or a size class.

CSTTRAGHEAFF,TGTTCTACGACCCGGGCAGGGCACGAAGCTTTCTTT,TRBJ1-1,TRBV28,.,12,.
CASSQGPPTDTQYF,TGCGCCAGCAGCCAAGGGCCGCCCACAGATACGCAGTATTTT,TRBJ2-3,TRBV4-3,.,14,once
CASSRQGTLGELFF,TGTGCCAGCAGCCGACAGGGGACTTTAGGGGAGCTGTTTTTT,TRBJ2-2,TRBV7-2,TRBD1,14,.
CASSLSWTVPSTDTQYF,TGTGCCAGCAGTCTTTCCTGGACTGTTCCTAGCACAGATACGCAGTATTTT,TRBJ2-3,TRBV28,.,17,.
CASSGRFEVVEQYF,TGTGCCAGCAGTGGACGGTTTGAGGTCGTCGAGCAGTACTTC,TRBJ2-7,TRBV6-1,.,14,.
CASSLNAPGLLGKNIQYF,TGTGCCAGCAGCCTAAATGCCCCCGGACTTCTGGGCAAAAACATTCAGTACTTC,TRBJ2-4,TRBV7-3,.,18,.
CASSSRGYEQYF,TGTGCCAGCAGTTCACGGGGGTACGAGCAGTACTTC,TRBJ2-7,TRBV28,.,12,.
CASSLEGQYHYEQYF,TGTGCCAGCAGCTTAGAGGGACAGTATCACTACGAGCAGTACTTC,TRBJ2-7,TRBV7-9,TRBD1,15,.
CASSLDRTGGQGYTF,TGTGCCAGCAGCTTAGACCGGACAGGGGGCCAGGGCTACACCTTC,TRBJ1-2,TRBV7-3,TRBD1,15,.
CASRTTGGDTGELFF,TGTGCCAGCAGGACGACAGGGGGAGACACCGGGGAGCTGTTTTTT,TRBJ2-2,TRBV6-6,TRBD1,15,.
CASSSTGGSYNEQFF,TGTGCCAGCAGCTCGACAGGGGGGTCCTACAATGAGCAGTTCTTC,TRBJ2-1,TRBV7-2,TRBD1,15,.
CASSSTDTQYF,TGTGCCAGCAGCAGCACAGATACGCAGTATTTT,TRBJ2-3,TRBV2,.,11,.
CASSQDGGTYNEQFF,TGCGCCAGCAGCCAAGATGGGGGGACGTACAATGAGCAGTTCTTC,TRBJ2-1,TRBV4-3,.,15,.
CASSLDGQGLSYEQYF,TGCGCCAGCAGCTTGGATGGACAGGGGCTCTCCTACGAGCAGTACTTC,TRBJ2-7,TRBV5-1,TRBD1,16,.
CASSFRLAGEKRSYEQYF,TGTGCCAGTAGCTTTAGACTAGCGGGAGAGAAGAGATCCTACGAGCAGTACTTC,TRBJ2-7,TRBV19,TRBD2,18,.
CASSLDQGNEQFF,TGTGCCAGCAGCTTGGATCAGGGGAATGAGCAGTTCTTC,TRBJ2-1,TRBV5-6,.,13,.
CASSSGSTSGTVIQYF,TGTGCCAGCAGCTCGGGGTCGACTAGCGGGACGGTCATTCAGTACTTC,TRBJ2-4,TRBV7-8,TRBD2,16,.
CASSFPQSSVYTIYF,TGTGCCAGCAGTTTTCCCCAATCTTCGGTGTACACCATATATTTT,TRBJ1-3,TRBV28,.,15,.
CASSSVSYNEQFF,TGTGCCAGCAGCTCCGTATCCTACAATGAGCAGTTCTTC,TRBJ2-1,TRBV5-4,.,13,.
CASSPETGYNQPQHF,TGTGCCAGTAGTCCTGAGACAGGTTACAATCAGCCCCAGCATTTT,TRBJ1-5,TRBV19,.,15,.
CASYQNSYEQYF,TGTGCCAGCTACCAGAATAGCTACGAGCAGTACTTC,TRBJ2-7,TRBV28,.,12,.
CASSQITPGTRTDTQYF,TGTGCCAGCAGCCAAATTACCCCGGGCACACGAACAGATACGCAGTATTTT,TRBJ2-3,TRBV4-2,.,17,.
CASSDRGHTYGYTF,TGTGCCAGCAGTGACAGGGGGCATACCTATGGCTACACCTTC,TRBJ1-2,TRBV6-4,TRBD1,14,.
CASSYLPDYEQYF,TGTGCCAGCAGTTACCTACCAGACTACGAGCAGTACTTC,TRBJ2-7,TRBV6-6,.,13,.
CASSLRSGGADTQYF,TGTGCCAGCAGCTTACGCTCAGGGGGCGCAGATACGCAGTATTTT,TRBJ2-3,TRBV11-2,TRBD1,15,.
CASSLRTGRDEKLFF,TGTGCCAGCAGCTTACGGACGGGTCGGGATGAAAAACTGTTTTTT,TRBJ1-4,TRBV7-9,.,15,.
CASSPPRAGDQETQYF,TGTGCCAGCAGCCCCCCCCGGGCAGGGGACCAAGAGACCCAGTACTTC,TRBJ2-5,TRBV7-2,.,16,.
CASRPYLWWEEVDEQFF,TGCGCCAGCAGACCTTACCTCTGGTGGGAGGAGGTTGATGAGCAGTTCTTC,TRBJ2-1,TRBV4-1,.,17,.
CASSGPHENYGYTF,TGTGCCAGCAGCGGGCCTCATGAGAACTATGGCTACACCTTC,TRBJ1-2,TRBV11-1,.,14,.
CASSASTGELFF,TGTGCCAGCTCCGCTAGCACCGGGGAGCTGTTTTTT,TRBJ2-2,TRBV9,.,12,.
CASSDSISGANVLTF,TGTGCCAGCAGTGACTCAATCTCTGGGGCCAACGTCCTGACTTTC,TRBJ2-6,TRBV6-1,.,15,.
CASSTRDTADEQYF,TGTGCCAGCAGCACCCGGGACACGGCGGACGAGCAGTACTTC,TRBJ2-7,TRBV5-4,.,14,.
CASSPTSTGEGGEAFF,TGTGCCAGCTCACCAACCTCCACGGGTGAGGGGGGCGAAGCTTTCTTT,TRBJ1-1,TRBV18,.,16,.
CASSIASTAPMGEQYF,TGTGCCAGTAGTATTGCGTCGACAGCCCCGATGGGGGAGCAGTACTTC,TRBJ2-7,TRBV19,.,16,.
CASRGTGQGYEQYF,TGTGCCAGCAGGGGGACCGGACAGGGCTACGAGCAGTACTTC,TRBJ2-7,TRBV6-1,TRBD1,14,.
CASTPVGQVEQYF,TGTGCCAGCACCCCGGTAGGGCAGGTCGAGCAGTACTTC,TRBJ2-7,TRBV2,.,13,.
CASSPGTDLRSGNTIYF,TGTGCCAGCAGCCCCGGGACGGACCTTCGCTCTGGAAACACCATATATTTT,TRBJ1-3,TRBV9,.,17,.
CASSSGTVFGEQYF,TGTGCCAGCAGCTCCGGGACGGTTTTCGGCGAGCAGTACTTC,TRBJ2-7,TRBV11-1,.,14,once
CASSSGGLAGGVTDTQYF,TGCGCCAGCAGCTCGGGGGGACTAGCGGGAGGTGTCACAGATACGCAGTATTTT,TRBJ2-3,TRBV5-1,TRBD2,18,.
CASSLPGQLSLPLHF,TGTGCCAGCAGCTTACCGGGACAGCTTTCTCTCCCCCTCCACTTT,TRBJ1-6,TRBV5-8,TRBD1,15,.
CASSLVTAYEQYF,TGTGCCAGCAGCTTAGTGACAGCCTACGAGCAGTACTTC,TRBJ2-7,TRBV7-2,.,13,.
CASSPTAGVGSSYNEQFF,TGTGCCAGCAGCCCCACAGCGGGAGTGGGTTCGTCCTACAATGAGCAGTTCTTC,TRBJ2-1,TRBV4-2,TRBD2,18,.
CSVEQRSLTPYGYTF,TGCAGCGTAGAACAGCGGAGCTTAACTCCCTATGGCTACACCTTC,TRBJ1-2,TRBV29-1,.,15,.
CASSPLTSGLLNEQFF,TGTGCCAGCTCACCACTGACTAGCGGGCTCCTCAATGAGCAGTTCTTC,TRBJ2-1,TRBV18,TRBD2,16,.
CASSYPGQANNEQFF,TGCGCCAGCAGCTATCCGGGACAGGCCAACAATGAGCAGTTCTTC,TRBJ2-1,TRBV4-1,TRBD1,15,once